The 6 T cell receptor beta chains given below trace back to one sample, sequenced in a study of blood T cell repertoires in COVID-19. Sequencing was performed with immunoSEQ multiplex PCR; in TCRdb, only in-frame clones are kept and a portion is missing. The sample holds tens of thousands of clones; roughly 88% are singletons and the top ten take less than 20%. Sequences were obtained from peripheral blood. Source of these receptors: a human donor in a cohort sampled during active COVID-19. The donor label of this sample is uncertain.

The chain uses TRBV27 and TRBJ2-2; 7 bases agree with TRBD1. With V trimmed by 7 bases and J by 0 bases, 8 bases remained unmatched. The V gene's germline CDR1 is MNHEY and CDR2 SMNVEV (reference sequence). The CDR3 sequence is 16 residues long. Here the CDR3 DNA reads TGTGCCAGCAAGCCCGGGACAGTCGCGAACACCGGGGAGCTGTTTTTT. This translates into CASKPGTVANTGELFF.

CDR3 DNA sequence: TGTGCCAGCAGTACTAGCGGTGGTGCAGATACGCAGTATTTT. This gives the protein CASSTSGGADTQYF. The gene calls are TRBV2 and TRBJ2-3, with TRBD2 matching over 8 bases. The CDR3 has 14 residues. With 5 bases clipped from V and 4 bases from J, the junction kept 5 bases outside the gene matches. Germline CDR1 SNHLY, CDR2 FYNNEI.

The V gene is TRBV5-1, the J gene TRBJ2-5; 8 bases are shared with TRBD1. The J segment lost 7 bases and the V segment lost 4 bases, leaving 6 bases of the junction unmatched. This CDR3 has 13 residues. The V gene's germline CDR1 is SGHRS and CDR2 YFSETQ. The CDR3: CASSPDRAATQYF. The CDR3 DNA reads TGCGCCAGCAGCCCGGACAGGGCCGCGACCCAGTACTTC.

The chain is built from TRBV28 and TRBJ2-3; TRBD2 aligns across 11 bases. J lost 2 bases, V lost 8 bases, and 6 bases had no gene match. The CDR3 spans 15 residues. The germline CDR1 and CDR2 sequences are MDHEN and SYDVKM. The CDR3 DNA reads as TGTGCCAGCCACGGTAGCGGGGGGGCCACAGATACGCAGTATTTT. Translated, it gives CASHGSGGATDTQYF.

The chain uses TRBV4-1 and TRBJ2-5; perhaps TRBD1 as D (6 bases). V shed 6 bases and J shed 5 bases, with 16 bases lying between them. The CDR3 has 14 amino acids. Germline values: CDR1 MGHRA, CDR2 YSYEKL. The CDR3 DNA follows: TGCGCCAGCAGTCCCGGGACAAATAGGGAGACCCAGTACTTC. Protein: CASSPGTNRETQYF.

The chain links TRBV7-9 to TRBJ2-2; 8 bases align to TRBD1. Germline trimming cut 5 bases from V and 8 bases from J; bases unmatched to any gene: 10. In germline, CDR1 is SEHNR, CDR2 FQNEAQ (reference sequence). The CDR3 is made up of 15 amino acids. CDR3 nucleotides: TGTGCCAGCAGCCGCGGACAGGGTCTGAAAGGGGAGCTGTTTTTT. It yields the protein CASSRGQGLKGELFF. The entire variable domain, with the rest obtained from reference TRBV7-9 and TRBJ2-2, is as follows: DTGVSQNPRHKITKRGQNVTFRCDPISEHNRLYWYRQTLGQGPEFLTYFQNEAQLEKSRLLSDRFSAERPKGSFSTLEIQRTEQGDSAMYLCASSRGQGLKGELFFGEGSRLTVL.